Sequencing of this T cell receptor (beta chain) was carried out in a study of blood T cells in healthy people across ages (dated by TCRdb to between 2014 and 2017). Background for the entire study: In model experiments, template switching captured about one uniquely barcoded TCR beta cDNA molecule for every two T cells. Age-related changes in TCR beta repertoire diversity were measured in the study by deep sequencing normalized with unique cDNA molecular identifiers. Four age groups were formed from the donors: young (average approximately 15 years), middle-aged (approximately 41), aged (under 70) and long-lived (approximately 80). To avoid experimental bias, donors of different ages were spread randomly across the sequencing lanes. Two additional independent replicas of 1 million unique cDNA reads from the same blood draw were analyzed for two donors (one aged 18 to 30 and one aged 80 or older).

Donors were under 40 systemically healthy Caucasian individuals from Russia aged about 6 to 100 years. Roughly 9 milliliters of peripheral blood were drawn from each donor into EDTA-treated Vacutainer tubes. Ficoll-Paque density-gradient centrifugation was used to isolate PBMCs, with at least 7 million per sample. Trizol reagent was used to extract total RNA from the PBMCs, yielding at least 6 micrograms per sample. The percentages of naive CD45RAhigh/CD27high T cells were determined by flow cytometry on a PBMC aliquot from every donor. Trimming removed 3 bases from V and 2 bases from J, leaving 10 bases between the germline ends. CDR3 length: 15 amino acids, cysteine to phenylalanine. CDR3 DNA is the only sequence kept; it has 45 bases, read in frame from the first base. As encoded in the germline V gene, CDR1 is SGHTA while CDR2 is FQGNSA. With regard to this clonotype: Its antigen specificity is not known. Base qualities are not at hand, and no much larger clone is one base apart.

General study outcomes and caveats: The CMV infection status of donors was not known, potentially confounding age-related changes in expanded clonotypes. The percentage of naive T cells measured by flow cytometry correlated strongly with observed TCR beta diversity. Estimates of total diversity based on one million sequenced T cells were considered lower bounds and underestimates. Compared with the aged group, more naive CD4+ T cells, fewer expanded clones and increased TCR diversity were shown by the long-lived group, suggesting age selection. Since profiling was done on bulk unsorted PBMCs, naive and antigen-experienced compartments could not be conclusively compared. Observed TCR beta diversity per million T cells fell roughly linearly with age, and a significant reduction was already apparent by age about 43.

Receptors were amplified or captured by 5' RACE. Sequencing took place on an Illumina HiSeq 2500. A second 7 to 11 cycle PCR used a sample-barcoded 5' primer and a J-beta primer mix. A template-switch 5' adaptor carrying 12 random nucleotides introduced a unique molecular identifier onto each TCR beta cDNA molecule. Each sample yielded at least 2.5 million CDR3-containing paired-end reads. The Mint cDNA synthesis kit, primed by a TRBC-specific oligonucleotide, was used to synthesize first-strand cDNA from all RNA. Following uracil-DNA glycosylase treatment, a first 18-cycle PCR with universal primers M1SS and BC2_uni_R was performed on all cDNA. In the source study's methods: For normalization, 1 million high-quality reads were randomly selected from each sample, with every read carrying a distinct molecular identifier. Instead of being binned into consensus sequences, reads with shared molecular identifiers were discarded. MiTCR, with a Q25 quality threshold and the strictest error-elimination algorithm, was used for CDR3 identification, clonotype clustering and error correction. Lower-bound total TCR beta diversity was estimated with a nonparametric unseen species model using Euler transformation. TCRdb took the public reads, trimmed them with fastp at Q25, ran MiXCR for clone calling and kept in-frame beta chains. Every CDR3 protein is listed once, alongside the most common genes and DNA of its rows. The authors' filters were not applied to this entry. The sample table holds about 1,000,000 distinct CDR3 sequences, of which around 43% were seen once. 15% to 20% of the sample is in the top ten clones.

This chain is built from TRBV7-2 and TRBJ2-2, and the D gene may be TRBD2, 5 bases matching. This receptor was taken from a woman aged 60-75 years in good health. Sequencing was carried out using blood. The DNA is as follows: TGTGCCAGCAGCTTCGGCGGGCTAAACACCGGGGAGCTGTTTTTT. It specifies CASSFGGLNTGELFF.